A selection of T cell receptor beta chains follows, all from one sample in a study of T-cell reconstitution after alpha-beta-depleted transplantation in children. TCRdb reanalysed the PCR reads using MiXCR and keeps one entry per CDR3 protein. The sample records roughly 500,000 distinct CDR3 sequences, around 17% being singletons. Source: PBMCs from the stem cell graft donor, taken from the stem cell graft. The origin of the receptors is a human donor who donated a stem cell graft to a child with acute lymphoblastic leukemia. Both conserved end residues are part of each CDR3. D genes are given only for firm matches. Clone size, where shown, is once, few, many, or a class for clones that have expanded.

abundance	v_gene	d_gene	j_gene	CDR3nt	CDR3aa
-	TRBV7-6	-	TRBJ2-7	TGTGCCAGCAGCCCGGGCATGCGGAAGGGCGAGCAGTACTTC	CASSPGMRKGEQYF
few	TRBV11-2	TRBD1	TRBJ1-1	TGTGCCAGCAGCTTCGATCAGGGGGCCATGAACACTGAAGCTTTCTTT	CASSFDQGAMNTEAFF
-	TRBV20-1	-	TRBJ1-2	TGCAGTGCTAGAGACAACAGTAAGAACTATGGCTACACCTTC	CSARDNSKNYGYTF
few	TRBV5-1	-	TRBJ2-1	TGCGCCAGCAGCTTGGCCCCCGGGAGTGGTACTGAGCAGTTCTTC	CASSLAPGSGTEQFF
few	TRBV29-1	-	TRBJ1-1	TGCAGCATAGAGGGGAACACTGAAGCTTTCTTT	CSIEGNTEAFF
few	TRBV15	-	TRBJ1-2	TGTGCCACCAGCAGAGACCCAGGAGCTAACTATGGCTACACCTTC	CATSRDPGANYGYTF
few	TRBV6-6	-	TRBJ2-7	TGTGCCAGCAGCGGCGGGTATCCGAGCGAGCAGTACTTC	CASSGGYPSEQYF
-	TRBV6-2/TRBV6-3	-	TRBJ2-5	TGTGCCAGCAGGTCTTGGGACCTCTGGCCGGAGGAGGAAGAGACCCAGTACTTC	CASRSWDLWPEEEETQYF
-	TRBV20-1	TRBD2	TRBJ2-7	TGCAGTGCCCTCCTTGCTAGCGGGAGCTACGAGCAGTACTTC	CSALLASGSYEQYF
few	TRBV20-1	-	TRBJ2-1	TGCAGTGCTGACCTGGAGCTTTCAAATGAGCAGTTCTTC	CSADLELSNEQFF
few	TRBV20-1	-	TRBJ2-7	TGCAGTGCTAGAGACCTTAAGGGAGCCAGCTTCTACGAGCAGTACTTC	CSARDLKGASFYEQYF
-	TRBV20-1	-	TRBJ2-7	TGCAGTGCTACAGGGGAAAGGCAGTACTTC	CSATGERQYF
-	TRBV6-5	-	TRBJ1-6	TGTGCCAGCAGCTACCTAGTGCGGGCCGATAATTCACCCCTCCACTTT	CASSYLVRADNSPLHF
few	TRBV6-1	TRBD2	TRBJ2-1	TGTGCCAGCAGTGAGATATGGGGGAGGGCCTACAATGAGCAGTTCTTC	CASSEIWGRAYNEQFF
-	TRBV4-2	-	TRBJ2-7	TGTGCCAGCAGCCAAGAGAGACAGTTCAGCTCCTACGAGCAGTACTTC	CASSQERQFSSYEQYF
-	TRBV5-1	-	TRBJ2-5	TGCGCCAATACCCAATCTGATAGGGCTAGCGAAAGAGAGACCCAGTACTTC	CANTQSDRASERETQYF
-	TRBV5-8	TRBD1	TRBJ2-1	TGTGCCAGCAGCTTGGTTCGCCAGGGGGCAAGGAATGAGCAGTTCTTC	CASSLVRQGARNEQFF
-	TRBV7-3	-	TRBJ2-3	TGTGCCAGCAGCCCGACCGGGACCCGCGGCACAGATACGCAGTATTTT	CASSPTGTRGTDTQYF
-	TRBV10-3	TRBD2	TRBJ2-2	TGTGCCACCCTAGCGGAAACCGGGGAGCTGTTTTTT	CATLAETGELFF
-	TRBV5-1	TRBD1	TRBJ2-4	TGCGCCAGCAGCAGGCCCTGGGACAGGCGAGGGGTCAAAAACATTCAGTACTTC	CASSRPWDRRGVKNIQYF
-	TRBV24-1	-	TRBJ2-1	TGTGCCACCAGTGATTTCTCCTACTACAATGAGCAGTTCTTC	CATSDFSYYNEQFF
-	TRBV2	-	TRBJ2-7	TGTGCCACCTCTAAAACGCTGGTGGAGCAGTACTTC	CATSKTLVEQYF
few	TRBV5-5	-	TRBJ1-5	TGTGCCAGCAGCTTGCTCTTCAGGGGTGGCAATCAGCCCCAGCATTTT	CASSLLFRGGNQPQHF
few	TRBV12-3/TRBV12-4	-	TRBJ2-3	TGTGCCAGCACCGTAGGGGCGAGCACAGATACGCAGTATTTT	CASTVGASTDTQYF
few	TRBV27	TRBD2	TRBJ2-3	TGTGCCAGCAGTTTCCTTCGGACTAGCGGGACCACAGATACGCAGTATTTT	CASSFLRTSGTTDTQYF
-	TRBV7-2	-	TRBJ1-2	TGTGCCAGCAGCCAGGGGTGGACAGTTAACTATGGCTACACCTTC	CASSQGWTVNYGYTF
once	TRBV9	TRBD2	TRBJ2-7	TGTGCCAGCAGCCTCCCCGGGGATAGCGGGACTTACGAGCAGTACTTC	CASSLPGDSGTYEQYF
-	TRBV20-1	-	TRBJ2-7	TGCAGTGCTAGACACCCTAGCTCAGTCGGAGAGCAGTACTTC	CSARHPSSVGEQYF
many	TRBV12-3/TRBV12-4	-	TRBJ2-1	TGTGCCATAGCCCCGGGGAATGAGCAGTTCTTC	CAIAPGNEQFF
few	TRBV29-1	-	TRBJ2-7	TGCAGCGTTCCGGCGCACCGCTCCTACGAGCAGTACTTC	CSVPAHRSYEQYF
-	TRBV7-9	TRBD2	TRBJ2-5	TGTGCCAGCAGCGTACGACGGACTAGCGGGATAGGAGAGACCCAGTACTTC	CASSVRRTSGIGETQYF
few	TRBV6-4	-	TRBJ2-3	TGTGCCAGCAGTGACTCACATAGCGCAGATACGCAGTATTTT	CASSDSHSADTQYF
-	TRBV4-1	TRBD1	TRBJ1-2	TGCGCCAGCAGCCAAGATGGTCAGGGACAGCCGGGGACCGGCGACACCTTC	CASSQDGQGQPGTGDTF
few	TRBV12-3/TRBV12-4	-	TRBJ2-7	TGTGCCAGCAGTGCCTTGGACTACGAGCAGTACTTC	CASSALDYEQYF
-	TRBV5-6	-	TRBJ1-1	TGTGCCAGCAGCTTGGTTGCAGAGACAAAGAACACTGAAGCTTTCTTT	CASSLVAETKNTEAFF
few	TRBV20-1	-	TRBJ2-1	TGCAGTGCTAGCCGGGACGGCAATGAGCAGTTCTTC	CSASRDGNEQFF
-	TRBV12-3/TRBV12-4	-	TRBJ2-3	TGTGCCAGCAGTTTAATCCGACCAGGATACGGCACAGATACGCAGTATTTT	CASSLIRPGYGTDTQYF
-	TRBV6-1	-	TRBJ2-7	TGTGCCAGCAGCCCTCGTGGAGCTCTGGACGAGCAGTACTTC	CASSPRGALDEQYF
-	TRBV29-1	-	TRBJ2-5	TGCAGCGGTGGGAGTCTGGGGCAAGAGACCCAGTACTTC	CSGGSLGQETQYF
once	TRBV20-1	TRBD2	TRBJ2-7	TGCAGTGCTAGATCAGCGGGAGCTCGCGAGCAGTACTTC	CSARSAGAREQYF
-	TRBV7-9	-	TRBJ1-3	TGTGCCAGCAGCACAGGGAGCTCTGGAAACACCATATATTTT	CASSTGSSGNTIYF
few	TRBV7-8	TRBD1	TRBJ2-1	TGTGCCAGCAGCCCGGAGGGACAGGGAAGCTACAATGAGCAGTTCTTC	CASSPEGQGSYNEQFF
few	TRBV6-1	-	TRBJ2-7	TGTGCCAGCAGCGCTATAGGGCCCTACGAGCAGTACTTC	CASSAIGPYEQYF
few	TRBV19	-	TRBJ1-1	TGTGCCAGTAGCAAAACGGACTACGGGGGGAACACTGAAGCTTTCTTT	CASSKTDYGGNTEAFF
few	TRBV5-1	-	TRBJ2-1	TGCGCCAGCAGCTTGGAGGGGCAGGGCTGGTTGTTTGGGCAGTTCTTC	CASSLEGQGWLFGQFF
few	TRBV30	-	TRBJ1-5	TGTGCCTGGAGTACCCGTTTGGCGAGCCAGCCCCAGCATTTT	CAWSTRLASQPQHF
few	TRBV6-5	-	TRBJ1-2	TGTGCCAGCAGTTACTCGGACAGATTCTATGGCTACACCTTC	CASSYSDRFYGYTF